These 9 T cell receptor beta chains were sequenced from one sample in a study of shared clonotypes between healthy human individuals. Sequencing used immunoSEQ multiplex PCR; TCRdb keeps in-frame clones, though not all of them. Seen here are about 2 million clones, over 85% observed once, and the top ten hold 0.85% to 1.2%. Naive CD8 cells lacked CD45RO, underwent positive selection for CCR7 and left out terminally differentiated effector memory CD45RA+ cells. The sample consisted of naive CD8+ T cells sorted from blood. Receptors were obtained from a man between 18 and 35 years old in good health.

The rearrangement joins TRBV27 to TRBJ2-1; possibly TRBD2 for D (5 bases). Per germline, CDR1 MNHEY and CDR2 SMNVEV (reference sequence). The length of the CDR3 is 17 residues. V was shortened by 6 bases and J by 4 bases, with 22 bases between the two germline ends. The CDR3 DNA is TGTGCCAGCAGACCAATTATATCGGGGAAGGGTTACAATGAGCAGTTCTTC. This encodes CASRPIISGKGYNEQFF.

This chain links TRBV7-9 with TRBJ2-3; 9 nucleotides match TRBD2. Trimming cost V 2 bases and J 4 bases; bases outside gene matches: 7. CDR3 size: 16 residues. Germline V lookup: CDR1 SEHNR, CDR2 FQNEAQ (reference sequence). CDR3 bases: TGTGCCAGCAGCTTACTCCTAGCGGGAACCCCAGATACGCAGTATTTT. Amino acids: CASSLLLAGTPDTQYF.

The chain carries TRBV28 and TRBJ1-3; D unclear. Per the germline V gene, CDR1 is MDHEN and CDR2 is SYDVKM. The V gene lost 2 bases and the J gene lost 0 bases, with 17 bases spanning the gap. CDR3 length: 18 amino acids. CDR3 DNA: TGTGCCAGCAGTTTAAATCAGGCGGTCGACCTCTCTGGAAACACCATATATTTT. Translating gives CASSLNQAVDLSGNTIYF.

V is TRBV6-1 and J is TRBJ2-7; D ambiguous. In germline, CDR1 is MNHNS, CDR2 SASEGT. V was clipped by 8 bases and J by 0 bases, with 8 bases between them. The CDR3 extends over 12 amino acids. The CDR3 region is CASLESSYEQYF. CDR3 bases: TGTGCCAGCCTTGAGAGCTCCTACGAGCAGTACTTC.

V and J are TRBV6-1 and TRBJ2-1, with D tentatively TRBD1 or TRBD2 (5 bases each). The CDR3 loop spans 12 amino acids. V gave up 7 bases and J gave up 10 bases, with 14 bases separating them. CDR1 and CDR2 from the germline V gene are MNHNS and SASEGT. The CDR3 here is CASTPVGPEQFF. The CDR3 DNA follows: TGTGCCAGCACCCCCGTGGGACCCGAGCAGTTCTTC.

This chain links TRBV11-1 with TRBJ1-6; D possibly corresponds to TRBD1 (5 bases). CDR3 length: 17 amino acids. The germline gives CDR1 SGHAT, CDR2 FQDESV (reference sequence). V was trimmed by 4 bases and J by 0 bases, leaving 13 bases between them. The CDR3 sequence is CASSSQTESSYNSPLHF. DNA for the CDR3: TGTGCCAGCAGCTCCCAGACAGAGAGCTCCTATAATTCACCCCTCCACTTT.

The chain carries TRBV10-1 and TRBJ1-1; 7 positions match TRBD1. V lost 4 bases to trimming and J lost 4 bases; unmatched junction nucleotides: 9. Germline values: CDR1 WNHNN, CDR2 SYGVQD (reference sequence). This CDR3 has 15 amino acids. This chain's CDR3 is CASSGAGGASTEAFF. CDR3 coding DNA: TGCGCCAGCAGTGGGGCAGGGGGAGCGAGCACTGAAGCTTTCTTT.

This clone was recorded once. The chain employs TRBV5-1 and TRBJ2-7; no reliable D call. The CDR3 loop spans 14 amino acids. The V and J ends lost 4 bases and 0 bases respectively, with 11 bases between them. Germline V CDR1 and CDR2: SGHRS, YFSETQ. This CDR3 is CASSPEMGSYEQYF. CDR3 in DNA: TGCGCCAGCAGCCCGGAAATGGGCTCCTACGAGCAGTACTTC.

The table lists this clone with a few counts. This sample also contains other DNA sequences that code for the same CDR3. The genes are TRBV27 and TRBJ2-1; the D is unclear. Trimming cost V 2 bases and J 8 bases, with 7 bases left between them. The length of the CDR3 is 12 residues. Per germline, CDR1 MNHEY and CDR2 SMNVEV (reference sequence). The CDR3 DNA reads TGTGCCAGCAGTTTACTGGGCGATGAGCAGTTCTTC. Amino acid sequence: CASSLLGDEQFF.